These 19 T cell receptor beta chains came from one sample sequenced in a study of T cells in Graves' hyperthyroidism and ophthalmopathy. TCR beta CDR3 regions were amplified from RNA. First-round RT-PCR with HTBI primers amplified the TCR CDR3 region. TCRdb used MiXCR to reprocess the multiplex PCR reads, holding one entry per CDR3 protein. The sample holds hundreds of thousands of distinct CDR3 sequences; 46% are singletons and the top ten take just over 8%. The sequenced sample was peripheral blood or thyroid tissue (not recorded which). Every receptor here comes from a woman aged 18-29 years with Graves' hyperthyroidism.

This clonotype showed up many times. This rearrangement joins TRBV7-6 to TRBJ1-1, with no clear D. V was cut by 1 base and J by 0 bases, with 9 bases left in between. Germline V lookup: CDR1 SGHVS, CDR2 FNYEAQ. The CDR3 totals 15 residues. The CDR3 protein is CASSLESVMNTEAFF. The CDR3 DNA reads as TGTGCCAGCAGCTTAGAGTCCGTCATGAACACTGAAGCTTTCTTT. Full variable domain (outside the CDR3, taken from reference TRBV7-6 and TRBJ1-1): GAGVSQSPRYKVTKRGQDVALRCDPISGHVSLYWYRQALGQGPEFLTYFNYEAQQDKSGLPNDRFSAERPEGSISTLTIQRTEQRDSAMYRCASSLESVMNTEAFFGQGTRLTVV.

This clonotype has a handful of counts. The chain couples TRBV29-1 to TRBJ2-7, with TRBD1 matching 9 bases. V lost 0 bases and J lost 2; bases outside the gene matches: 2. This CDR3 contains 14 residues. The germline CDR1 and CDR2 sequences are SQVTM and ANQGSEA. CDR3 nucleotide sequence: TGCAGCGTTGAAGACCGGGACAGGGCCTACGAGCAGTACTTC. As protein: CSVEDRDRAYEQYF.

This clonotype was observed at least ten times. The gene calls are TRBV10-3 and TRBJ1-2; TRBD1 is a possible D gene (5 bases). The V end lost 6 bases, the J end lost 8 bases, and 16 bases lay between the germline ends. This CDR3 comprises 13 residues. Germline CDR1 ENHRY, CDR2 SYGVKD. The CDR3 region has the DNA TGTGCCATCAGCCAGGGCAGGGAACGCGGCTACACCTTC. Encoded protein: CAISQGRERGYTF.

The rearrangement links TRBV7-3 to TRBJ2-7; 8 bases agree with TRBD1. The germline gives CDR1 SGHTA, CDR2 FQGTGA. The ends lost 5 bases at V and 0 bases at J; junction bases unmatched: 6. The CDR3 loop spans 15 amino acids. The CDR3 nucleotides are TGTGCCAGCAGCGCGGACAGGGCCCCCTCCTACGAGCAGTACTTC. Its translation: CASSADRAPSYEQYF.

The chain is built from TRBV7-9 and TRBJ2-7, with a weak D call TRBD2 (5 bases). The V gene lost 5 bases and the J gene lost 2 bases, with 19 bases spanning the gap. The CDR3 is 16 residues long. CDR1 SEHNR and CDR2 FQNEAQ come from the germline V gene (reference sequence). In DNA form, the CDR3 reads TGTGCCAGCAGCCAAGAGGGTCCACCTTTCCCCTACGAGCAGTACTTC. It encodes CASSQEGPPFPYEQYF.

The chain joins TRBV11-2 to TRBJ1-2, with 8 bases identical to TRBD1. Germline assignment: CDR1 SGHAT and CDR2 FQNNGV. J gave up 5 bases and V 7 bases, and 9 bases lay outside the gene matches. This CDR3 is built from 14 residues. The CDR3 sequence is CASTLPQGEYGYTF. CDR3 nucleotides: TGTGCCAGCACCCTCCCACAGGGGGAATATGGCTACACCTTC.

The rearrangement uses TRBV20-1 and TRBJ2-7; 7 positions match TRBD2. With V trimmed by 3 bases and J by 4 bases, 12 bases remained unmatched. The V gene's germline CDR1 is DFQATT and CDR2 SNEGSKA (reference sequence). This CDR3 is 15 amino acids long. In DNA form, the CDR3 reads TGCAGTGCTAGTGACCCCCGGACTAGATCGTACGAGCAGTACTTC. Its protein product is CSASDPRTRSYEQYF.

This clonotype occurred many times. The J gene is TRBJ1-2, the V gene TRBV10-3; D is possibly TRBD1 (6 bases). The CDR3 has 15 residues. Trimming stripped 3 bases from V and 0 bases from J, with 11 bases between. The germline CDR1 and CDR2 sequences are ENHRY and SYGVKD. The CDR3, as DNA: TGTGCCATCAGTGACCCCGACAGGACTAACTATGGCTACACCTTC. This translates into CAISDPDRTNYGYTF.

The chain joins TRBV11-1 to TRBJ1-4, with D perhaps matching TRBD1 (5 bases). Per germline, CDR1 SGHAT and CDR2 FQDESV (reference sequence). V lost 9 bases and J 6 bases, leaving 20 bases between the germline ends. This CDR3 has 15 residues. The CDR3 reads CASTSGRSTDEKLFF. The DNA of the CDR3 is TGTGCCAGTACTTCAGGGAGATCGACAGATGAAAAACTGTTTTTT.

This clonotype has a handful of counts. One junction end does not reproduce the germline sequence, and a read error may be involved. This chain joins TRBV7-3 and TRBJ2-5, with no clear D. CDR3 length: 15 residues. Germline V CDR1 and CDR2: SGHTA, FQGTGA. The chain's CDR3 is CASKQRETTQETQYF. The CDR3 DNA sequence: TGCGCCAGCAAACAGAGAGAAACGACCCAAGAGACCCAGTACTTC.

The genes are TRBV7-2 and TRBJ2-2; D remains unclear. Germline values: CDR1 SGHTA, CDR2 FQGNSA. Trimming took off 3 bases at V and 8 bases at J, with 4 bases between the two ends. CDR3 length: 11 amino acids. The CDR3 nucleotides are TGTGCCAGCAGCTTGCAGGGGGAGCTGTTTTTT. Translation gives CASSLQGELFF.

This clonotype appeared many times. The chain couples TRBV19 to TRBJ2-6, with D possibly matching TRBD2 (5 bases). Germline V gene lookup returns CDR1 LNHDA and CDR2 SQIVND (reference sequence). The V gene lost 11 bases and the J gene lost 0 bases, with 11 bases spanning the gap. This CDR3 contains 14 residues. The CDR3 nucleotides are TGTGCCCCCCTGAGGGCCTCTGGGGCCAACGTCCTGACTTTC. It translates to CAPLRASGANVLTF.

This clonotype was observed at least ten times. This chain uses TRBV24-1 with TRBJ1-2; D not resolved. V lost 4 bases and J 5 bases, leaving 7 bases between the germline ends. Looked up from germline, CDR1 is KGHDR and CDR2 is SFDVKD. This CDR3 spans 12 amino acids. Here the CDR3 reads CATSDLNYGYTF. CDR3 in DNA: TGTGCCACCAGTGACCTAAATTATGGCTACACCTTC.

The chain uses TRBV24-1 and TRBJ2-5; a possible D gene is TRBD1 (6 bases). This CDR3 contains 14 residues. The germline V and J ends were trimmed by 3 bases and 4 bases, with 11 bases remaining between them. CDR1 is KGHDR and CDR2 is SFDVKD in the germline V gene. CDR3 sequence reads: CATSDPTGLETQYF. CDR3 in DNA: TGTGCCACCAGTGATCCTACAGGGCTAGAGACCCAGTACTTC.

The CDR3 bases are TGTGCCAGCAGTGATCGGGCAGGGAGTCAGCCCCAGTACTTC. Translated, it gives CASSDRAGSQPQYF. V and J are TRBV2 and TRBJ2-5; either TRBD1 or TRBD2 may fit D (5 bases each). The CDR3 runs to 14 residues. Trimming removed 3 bases at V and 9 bases at J, with 17 bases between. Germline lookup yields CDR1 SNHLY and CDR2 FYNNEI.

This clonotype was recorded only once. The chain recombines TRBV5-1 with TRBJ2-7; 8 positions agree with TRBD1. Unmatched junction bases numbered 8, after V lost 1 base and J lost 2 bases. The CDR3 runs 16 residues. CDR1 and CDR2 from the germline V gene are SGHRS and YFSETQ. In DNA form, the CDR3 reads TGCGCCAGCAGCTTGACCGTCGGCAGGGGGCCCTACGAGCAGTACTTC. Encoded protein: CASSLTVGRGPYEQYF. The complete variable domain, with remaining parts taken from reference TRBV5-1 and TRBJ2-7, reads KAGVTQTPRYLIKTRGQQVTLSCSPISGHRSVSWYQQTPGQGLQFLFEYFSETQRNKGNFPGRFSGRQFSNSRSEMNVSTLELGDSALYLCASSLTVGRGPYEQYFGPGTRLTVT.

This rearrangement joins TRBV6-1 to TRBJ1-2; unclear D gene. This CDR3 is 15 amino acids long. The germline V gene encodes CDR1 MNHNS and CDR2 SASEGT. Trimming cost V 5 bases and J 6 bases, with 19 bases left between them. CDR3 region: CASSTPGPIRDGYTF. In DNA form, the CDR3 reads TGTGCCAGCAGTACCCCGGGCCCCATTCGGGATGGCTACACCTTC.

Ten or more counts support this clonotype. This chain joins TRBV25-1 and TRBJ1-3; D perhaps matches TRBD1 (6 bases). The CDR3 is made up of 15 amino acids. Trimming shortened V by 6 bases and J by 3 bases, and 15 bases separated the two germline ends. The V gene's germline CDR1 is MGHDK and CDR2 SYGVNS. The CDR3 DNA is TGTGCCAGCAGCGACCCCGGGACACGTGGAAACACCATATATTTT. It translates to CASSDPGTRGNTIYF.

The V gene is TRBV7-8, the J gene TRBJ1-5; D unclear. Germline V gives CDR1 SGHVS, CDR2 FQNEAQ. V was trimmed by 7 bases and J by 1 base, leaving 11 bases between them. The CDR3 spans 14 residues. The CDR3 is CASNTQLSNQPQHF. For the CDR3, the DNA is TGTGCCAGCAATACTCAGTTAAGCAATCAGCCCCAGCATTTT.